Below, 20 T cell receptor beta chains from the same sample are listed, as sequenced in a study of blood T cell repertoires in COVID-19. Clones were read by immunoSEQ multiplex PCR, and TCRdb kept only the in-frame ones, dropping some. This sample has around 100,000 clones, with about nine tenths found just once. Sequencing input: peripheral blood. These receptors originate from a man aged 60 to 69 with acute or convalescent COVID-19.

A single count supports this clone. The genes are TRBV10-1 and TRBJ2-7; 7 nucleotides agree with TRBD2. The germline V gene encodes CDR1 WNHNN and CDR2 SYGVQD (reference sequence). The length of the CDR3 is 14 residues. V lost 6 bases and J lost 6; bases outside the gene matches: 11. CDR3 sequence: CASSPTGGFGEQYF. Written as DNA, the CDR3 is TGCGCCAGCAGCCCGACGGGAGGTTTCGGCGAGCAGTACTTC.

Here the CDR3 reads CAHAGSTNEKLFF. The CDR3 DNA follows: TGCGCGCACGCAGGGTCTACTAATGAAAAACTGTTTTTT. The chain couples TRBV23-1 to TRBJ1-4; a possible D gene is TRBD1 (5 bases). TRBV23-1 is noted as an ORF with a role that remains uncertain. The CDR3 is 13 amino acids.

The chain couples TRBV2 to TRBJ1-1; D may be TRBD1 (6 bases). Deletions cut 2 bases from V and 6 bases from J, with 10 bases between. Germline V gene sequence: CDR1 SNHLY, CDR2 FYNNEI. The CDR3 consists of 13 residues. As DNA, the CDR3 is TGTGCCAGCAGTGAAACAGGGAAAGCTGAAGCTTTCTTT. The encoded protein is CASSETGKAEAFF.

CDR3 protein: CASSITGDQGDTQYF. DNA of the CDR3: TGTGCCAGTAGTATTACGGGGGACCAGGGAGATACGCAGTATTTT. This chain links TRBV19 with TRBJ2-3; a possible D gene is TRBD2 (6 bases). The CDR3 is 15 residues long. Germline CDR1 and CDR2: LNHDA and SQIVND (reference sequence). V was shortened by 3 bases and J by 5 bases, with 15 bases between the two germline ends.

The rearrangement joins TRBV28 to TRBJ1-1; the D is unclear. There are 13 residues in the CDR3. V lost 5 bases, J lost 1 base, and 8 bases lay in between. Germline CDR1 MDHEN, CDR2 SYDVKM. The CDR3: CASSQDPNTEAFF. The CDR3 nucleotides read TGTGCCAGCAGTCAGGATCCGAACACTGAAGCTTTCTTT.

The rearrangement links TRBV28 to TRBJ1-4; 8 bases agree with TRBD1. V lost 5 bases and J lost 10; bases outside the gene matches: 9. The germline V gene has CDR1 MDHEN and CDR2 SYDVKM. This CDR3 is 14 amino acids long. Here the CDR3 reads CASSLPGQELKLFF. In nucleotides, the CDR3 is TGTGCCAGCAGTCTCCCGGGACAGGAACTAAAACTGTTTTTT.

The chain uses TRBV5-5 and TRBJ1-6; the D gene is possibly TRBD1 (5 bases). With 2 bases removed from V and 5 bases from J, the gap between germline ends came to 8 bases. Germline values: CDR1 SGHKS, CDR2 YYEKEE (reference sequence). This CDR3 region has 14 residues. CDR3 sequence reads: CASSFRGDNSPLHF. The CDR3 nucleotides are TGTGCCAGCAGCTTTAGGGGTGATAATTCACCCCTCCACTTT. Looking up the rest from reference TRBV5-5 and TRBJ1-6 gives the full variable domain: DAGVTQSPTHLIKTRGQQVTLRCSPISGHKSVSWYQQVLGQGPQFIFQYYEKEERGRGNFPDRFSARQFPNYSSELNVNALLLGDSALYLCASSFRGDNSPLHFGNGTRLTVT.

The rearrangement links TRBV29-1 to TRBJ2-1, with no clear D. The V and J ends lost 6 bases and 0 bases respectively, with 18 bases between them. The germline CDR1 and CDR2 sequences are SQVTM and ANQGSEA. The CDR3 totals 16 residues. For the CDR3, the DNA is TGCAGCGTACCTCTAAGCTCTCAAAGCTCCTACAATGAGCAGTTCTTC. Protein: CSVPLSSQSSYNEQFF.

This CDR3 reads CASSRTGLGYGYTF. CDR3 DNA sequence: TGTGCCAGCAGTAGGACAGGGTTGGGCTATGGCTACACCTTC. The gene calls are TRBV6-2 or TRBV6-3 and TRBJ1-2, with 8 bases lining up with TRBD1. The CDR3 runs 14 residues. Germline values: CDR1 MNHEY, CDR2 SVGEGT. V was clipped by 5 bases and J by 4 bases; unmatched bases: 6.

The V gene is TRBV28, the J gene TRBJ2-3; the match to TRBD2 covers 10 bases. The junction had 9 bases not matched to a gene; V was cut back by 5 bases and J by 4 bases. This CDR3 is 16 amino acids long. Germline V gives CDR1 MDHEN, CDR2 SYDVKM. The CDR3 DNA is TGTGCCAGCAGTCGCAGACTAGCGGGCAGGGCAGATACGCAGTATTTT. It yields the protein CASSRRLAGRADTQYF.

This chain connects TRBV18 to TRBJ2-5; tentatively, D is TRBD2 (5 bases). The germline gives CDR1 KGHSH, CDR2 LQKENI. The CDR3 is made up of 13 amino acids. Trimming took off 3 bases at V and 2 bases at J, with 7 bases between the two ends. In nucleotides, the CDR3 is TGTGCCAGCTCACCGGACTCGCAAGAGACCCAGTACTTC. Translated, it gives CASSPDSQETQYF.

V usage is TRBV11-1 and J usage is TRBJ2-1; a possible D gene is TRBD2 (6 bases). Germline assignment: CDR1 SGHAT and CDR2 FQDESV (reference sequence). Trimming pared 4 bases from V and 0 bases from J, leaving 13 bases between. The CDR3 runs 16 residues. The DNA of the CDR3 is TGTGCCAGCAGCTATGGGCGGGATATCTCCTACAATGAGCAGTTCTTC. As protein: CASSYGRDISYNEQFF.

The genes are TRBV19 and TRBJ1-2, with 8 bases that match TRBD1. CDR3 length: 15 residues. Germline assignment: CDR1 LNHDA and CDR2 SQIVND (reference sequence). J lost 6 bases, V lost 6 bases, and 12 bases had no gene match. CDR3: CASRQHRDRTNGYTF. CDR3 nucleotide sequence: TGTGCCAGTAGACAACACCGGGACAGGACTAATGGCTACACCTTC.

CDR3 sequence reads: CASNGRETQYF. CDR3 sequence (DNA): TGTGCCTCGAACGGTAGAGAGACCCAGTACTTC. The chain couples TRBV28 to TRBJ2-5; no clear D gene. The ends were cut back, 11 bases at V and 4 bases at J, with 11 bases in the middle. The CDR3 loop spans 11 amino acids. Germline lookup yields CDR1 MDHEN and CDR2 SYDVKM.

J is TRBJ2-7 and V is TRBV12-3 or TRBV12-4, with a possible D match to TRBD2 (6 bases). The V gene lost 6 bases and the J gene lost 5 bases, with 14 bases spanning the gap. The CDR3 has 13 amino acids. Here the CDR3 reads CASSHPAGNEQYF. Written as DNA, the CDR3 is TGTGCCAGCAGCCACCCCGCGGGGAACGAGCAGTACTTC.

The chain links TRBV19 to TRBJ2-3; 11 positions agree with TRBD2. From germline, CDR1 is LNHDA and CDR2 SQIVND (reference sequence). The CDR3 length is 19 residues. The V segment lost 4 bases and the J segment 5 bases; nucleotides outside the gene matches: 17. CDR3 sequence: CASSTSKTSGSPREDTQYF. In DNA form, the CDR3 reads TGTGCCAGTAGTACCTCCAAAACTAGCGGGAGCCCACGAGAAGATACGCAGTATTTT.

The J gene is TRBJ2-7, the V gene TRBV21-1; the D call TRBD2 from the table was never checked on the DNA. TRBV21-1 is shown as a pseudogene. The CDR3 is 20 amino acids. CDR3 DNA: TGTGCCAGCCTACCCAGGGAGGCCGTCGGGCGTATTTATAATTCCTACGAGCAGTACGTC. Translating it yields CASLPREAVGRIYNSYEQYV.

The chain links TRBV7-8 to TRBJ1-3; perhaps TRBD1 as D (5 bases). The V gene lost 5 bases and the J gene lost 4 bases, with 18 bases spanning the gap. CDR1 SGHVS and CDR2 FQNEAQ come from the germline V gene. This CDR3 comprises 16 residues. CDR3 nucleotide sequence: TGTGCCAGCAGCCCCCCGGGGCGACTAGCCGGAAACACCATATATTTT. Amino acid sequence: CASSPPGRLAGNTIYF.

The chain has TRBV21-1 and TRBJ1-5. TRBV21-1 is a pseudogene locus. The CDR3 runs to 14 residues. The CDR3 nucleotides are TGTGCCAGCAGCAAAGGCGGCCCCAATCAGCCCCAGCATTTT. Protein product: CASSKGGPNQPQHF.

The chain employs TRBV27 and TRBJ2-7, with D perhaps TRBD2 (5 bases). With 4 bases removed from V and 3 bases from J, the gap between germline ends came to 16 bases. Germline V gene lookup returns CDR1 MNHEY and CDR2 SMNVEV (reference sequence). The CDR3 runs to 15 residues. CDR3 coding DNA: TGTGCCAGCAGTTCCCTCCCTAGCAACTACTACGAGCAGTACTTC. Protein sequence: CASSSLPSNYYEQYF.